One sample yielded the 8 T cell receptor beta chains listed below, sequenced in a study of OX40 agonist ivuxolimab in advanced cancers. TCRdb's table, derived via immunoSEQ multiplex PCR, lists solely in-frame clones and lacks some. The sample records about 67,000 clones, 80% being singletons. The specimen was CD4+ or CD8+ T cells sorted from blood, collected in a trial of the OX40 agonist ivuxolimab. All receptors derive from an adult with an advanced solid tumor such as melanoma, head and neck, liver or kidney cancer.

This clone was observed a single time. V usage is TRBV18 and J usage is TRBJ2-1; TRBD2 matches at 11 bases. The germline gives CDR1 KGHSH, CDR2 LQKENI. The junction had 16 bases not matched to a gene; V was cut back by 3 bases and J by 0 bases. This CDR3 comprises 21 residues. The CDR3 DNA is TGTGCCAGCTCACCCTTAGAAGATGGTAGCGGGAGGGGTAGCTCCTACAATGAGCAGTTCTTC. Its translation: CASSPLEDGSGRGSSYNEQFF.

The V call is TRBV7-3, the J call TRBJ1-3; 9 bases agree with TRBD1. After removal of 5 bases from V and 2 bases from J, the junction contained 4 bases not matched to a gene. Germline V gives CDR1 SGHTA, CDR2 FQGTGA. The CDR3 has 15 residues. This CDR3 is CASSPGDRAGNTIYF. The CDR3, as DNA: TGTGCCAGCAGCCCCGGGGACAGGGCTGGAAACACCATATATTTT.

This chain connects TRBV7-9 to TRBJ2-5; 7 bases agree with TRBD2. Germline V gene lookup returns CDR1 SEHNR and CDR2 FQNEAQ (reference sequence). Unmatched junction bases numbered 1, after V lost 4 bases and J lost 5 bases. The CDR3 sequence is 12 residues long. CDR3 DNA sequence: TGTGCCAGCAGCTACGGGAGGGAGACCCAGTACTTC. Translated: CASSYGRETQYF.

The chain joins TRBV6-5 to TRBJ2-1; 8 bases are a match to TRBD2. V gave up 6 bases and J gave up 12 bases; unmatched junction bases: 10. CDR1 and CDR2 (germline): MNHEY, SVGAGI. This CDR3 region has 13 residues. Here the CDR3 reads CASSLVSGMAQFF. The CDR3 DNA reads as TGTGCCAGCAGCCTGGTTAGCGGGATGGCGCAGTTCTTC.

In this sample, this clone turned up once. The V gene is TRBV30, the J gene TRBJ2-1, with D possibly being TRBD1 (8 bases). Germline V gene sequence: CDR1 GTSNPN, CDR2 SVGIG (reference sequence). Trimming left V 1 base short and J 2 bases short, with 15 bases between. The CDR3 runs to 16 residues. CDR3 region: CAWSGRTGRAYNEQFF. The CDR3 coding sequence is TGTGCCTGGAGTGGGCGGACAGGGAGGGCCTACAATGAGCAGTTCTTC.

This clone was counted only a few times. This chain uses TRBV10-3 with TRBJ2-2, with a tentative D call TRBD2 (6 bases). This CDR3 is 14 amino acids long. V was shortened by 6 bases and J by 4 bases, with 12 bases between the two germline ends. CDR1 and CDR2 (germline): ENHRY, SYGVKD. CDR3 bases: TGTGCCATCAGCCCCGGGAGTGTCACCGGGGAGCTGTTTTTT. Residues: CAISPGSVTGELFF.

The rearrangement joins TRBV13 to TRBJ2-7; D might be TRBD1 or TRBD2, each matching 6 bases. Germline V CDR1 and CDR2: PRHDT, FYEKMQ (reference sequence). The V end lost 0 bases, the J end lost 4 bases, and 10 bases lay between the germline ends. This CDR3 comprises 14 residues. CDR3 in amino acids: CASSLGGGRYEQYF. The CDR3 region has the DNA TGTGCCAGCAGCTTAGGGGGGGGCCGGTACGAGCAGTACTTC.

The chain is built from TRBV29-1 and TRBJ2-1, with a tentative D call TRBD1 (6 bases). Germline V lookup: CDR1 SQVTM, CDR2 ANQGSEA. V was trimmed by 5 bases and J by 2 bases, leaving 19 bases between them. The CDR3 loop spans 16 amino acids. The CDR3 nucleotides are TGCAGCGTTAACCCGATGGGGGCTAGCACCTACAATGAGCAGTTCTTC. Encoded protein: CSVNPMGASTYNEQFF.